This TCR beta chain was sequenced for a study of CD8 T cells in Susac syndrome (dated by TCRdb to between 2018 and 2021). The study in broad terms: Among the sequenced Susac syndrome patients, roughly six had clinically active disease and roughly eight were in clinical remission. Susac syndrome patients were therapy-naive, on corticosteroids (some also receiving IVIg), or on IVIg alone at blood withdrawal. Repertoire sequencing was used to test whether CD8+ T cell activation and differentiation in Susac syndrome was antigen driven. Beyond this particular receptor, the publication reports: The study acknowledged that relatively few individuals were included in the TCR sequencing and HLA analysis. The CD4+ T cell repertoire of patients with Susac syndrome showed no detectable clonal expansion.

Peripheral blood CD8+ and CD4+ T cells from healthy donors, Susac syndrome patients and multiple sclerosis patients were profiled by high-throughput TCR beta sequencing. The Susac syndrome patients fulfilled recently defined diagnostic criteria for definite or probable disease. Bulk CD8+ and CD4+ T cells were purified magnetically by negative isolation, whereas CD8+ TEMRA cells were enriched by FACS. Blood was drawn into EDTA tubes, processed within 24 hours, and PBMCs were isolated by density gradient centrifugation. PBMCs destined for TCR sequencing were cryopreserved in liquid nitrogen and later thawed in a 37 °C water bath. The sorted or isolated CD4+, CD8+ and CD8+ TEMRA cells reached a purity of at least 90%. RNA was extracted with the RNeasy kit and roughly 0.45 to 1 ug was reverse transcribed using random hexamers. TCR beta CDR3 regions were amplified with the immunoSEQ multiplex PCR assay covering 54 Vbeta and 13 Jbeta segments. To correct PCR amplification bias, a synthetic template baseline was used for both primer optimization and computational correction. The source study handled its data this way. Reads were annotated to V, D and J genes per IMGT and analyzed with immunoSEQ Analyzer, keeping only productive sequences. Clonality was calculated as one minus the Shannon entropy normalized by log2 of the number of productive unique sequences. For each patient and control, public and private clones were evaluated among the 100 most prevalent clones. Clones were defined as Susac-specific when absent from the healthy and MS cohorts, from 1052 published viral clones and from other ImmuneACCESS disease sequences. TCRdb applied fastp at Q25 and MiXCR to the public reads, then kept only in-frame beta chains. Records with the same CDR3 protein are collapsed into one entry carrying the most frequent genes and DNA. The V and J calls and clone size are TCRdb's, not the authors'. This sample is represented by 160,000 or so distinct CDR3 sequences; 85% to 95% of them were singletons. Together, the top ten hold approximately 0.11% of the sample.

The CDR3 has 14 amino acids, counting the end cysteine and phenylalanine. The DNA shown is the 42-base CDR3, in frame from base 1. In the germline V gene, CDR1 corresponds to ENHRY and CDR2 to SYGVKD. The junction shows trimming of 6 bases on V and 10 bases on J, plus 16 bases between the germline ends. Notes on this clonotype: It has no known antigen specificity. Base qualities are missing; no much larger clone stands one base away.

The TCR originated in a human donor with Susac syndrome. The sequence joins TRBV10-3 to TRBJ1-6; the best D guess is TRBD1, with 5 bases matching. Sequencing was carried out using CD4+ T cells from PBMCs. The sequenced DNA: TGTGCCATCAGGGTGGACTCTAGGGGCTCACCCCTCCACTTT. Its translation reads: CAIRVDSRGSPLHF.